Listed below are T cell receptor beta chains from one sample, sequenced in a study of beta chain features in type 1 diabetes. This table comes from immunoSEQ multiplex PCR, and its TCRdb copy is limited to in-frame clones, with some not included. The sample shows more than 300,000 clones, approximately 8% of them seen only once. Source material: central memory CD4+ T cells from blood. Receptors originate from a young woman in good health. CDR3s include the opening cysteine and the closing phenylalanine or tryptophan. The order of the fields is V gene, J gene, D gene, CDR3 protein. The D gene is left open where the match is weak.

v_call: TRBV5-6; j_call: TRBJ2-1; d_call: TRBD2; cdr3_aa: CASSLERLAGAYNEQFF
v_call: TRBV4-3; j_call: TRBJ1-5; d_call: TRBD1; cdr3_aa: CASSLSFRDRGNQPQHF
v_call: TRBV10-1; j_call: TRBJ2-3; d_call: TRBD2; cdr3_aa: CASSKRDPADTQYF
v_call: TRBV7-6; j_call: TRBJ1-3; d_call: TRBD1; cdr3_aa: CASSPQGTAGNTIYF
v_call: TRBV28; j_call: TRBJ2-3; d_call: NA; cdr3_aa: CASSSDLGTQYF
v_call: TRBV6-1; j_call: TRBJ2-7; d_call: NA; cdr3_aa: CASSEDYSRNEQYF
v_call: TRBV28; j_call: TRBJ2-7; d_call: NA; cdr3_aa: CASSLTVYEQYF
v_call: TRBV23-1; j_call: TRBJ2-1; d_call: TRBD2; cdr3_aa: CASSHPGGGRAPYNEQFF
v_call: TRBV11-2; j_call: TRBJ1-3; d_call: NA; cdr3_aa: CASSPITGPYSGNTIYF
v_call: TRBV11-2; j_call: TRBJ2-3; d_call: TRBD1; cdr3_aa: CASSSNRDSGQYF
v_call: TRBV15; j_call: TRBJ2-5; d_call: TRBD1; cdr3_aa: CATSTTDRGLETQYF
v_call: TRBV6-4; j_call: TRBJ2-1; d_call: TRBD2; cdr3_aa: CASSDRTSGRREQFF
v_call: TRBV4-2; j_call: TRBJ2-5; d_call: NA; cdr3_aa: CASSQVLGETQYF
v_call: TRBV10-3; j_call: TRBJ2-1; d_call: NA; cdr3_aa: CAISESEENEQFF
v_call: TRBV9; j_call: TRBJ2-1; d_call: NA; cdr3_aa: CASSASSLPFQFF
v_call: TRBV19; j_call: TRBJ2-3; d_call: NA; cdr3_aa: CASSNRGTDTQYF